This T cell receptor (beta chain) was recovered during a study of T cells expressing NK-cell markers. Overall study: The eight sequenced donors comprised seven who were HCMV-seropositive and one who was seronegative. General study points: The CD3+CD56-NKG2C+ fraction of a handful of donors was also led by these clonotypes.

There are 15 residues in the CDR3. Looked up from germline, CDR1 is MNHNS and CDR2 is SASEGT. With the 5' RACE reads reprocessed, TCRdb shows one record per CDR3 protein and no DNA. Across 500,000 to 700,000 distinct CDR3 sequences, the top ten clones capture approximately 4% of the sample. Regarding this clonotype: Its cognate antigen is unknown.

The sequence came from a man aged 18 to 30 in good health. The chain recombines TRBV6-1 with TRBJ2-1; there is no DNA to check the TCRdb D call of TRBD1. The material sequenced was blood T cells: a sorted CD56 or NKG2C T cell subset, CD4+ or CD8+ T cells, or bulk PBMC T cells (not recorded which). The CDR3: CASSEEPGGYNEQFF.